This entry describes one T cell receptor (beta chain). The antigen is undetermined. This record comes from a study of graft-versus-host responses after intestinal transplantation. About the research overall: Every transplant recipient was induced with anti-thymocyte globulin, then maintained on tacrolimus and steroids for around 3 years.

Data came from immunoSEQ multiplex PCR; TCRdb stores just in-frame clones and leaves some out. Of about 90,000 clones listed, around nine tenths are singletons. The sample was unstimulated CD4+ T cells sorted from spleen or lymph node cells, taken before intestinal transplant. The receptor comes from a human donor who received an intestinal transplant.

CDR3 in DNA: TGTGCCAGCAGTCATATGTCCCCGGGACTAGCGGGAGACACCGGGGAGCTGTTTTTT. Protein sequence: CASSHMSPGLAGDTGELFF. The chain carries TRBV27 and TRBJ2-2; 14 bases agree with TRBD2. The length of the CDR3 is 19 residues. Germline lookup yields CDR1 MNHEY and CDR2 SMNVEV (reference sequence). V lost 5 bases, J lost 3 bases, and 11 bases stayed unmatched.